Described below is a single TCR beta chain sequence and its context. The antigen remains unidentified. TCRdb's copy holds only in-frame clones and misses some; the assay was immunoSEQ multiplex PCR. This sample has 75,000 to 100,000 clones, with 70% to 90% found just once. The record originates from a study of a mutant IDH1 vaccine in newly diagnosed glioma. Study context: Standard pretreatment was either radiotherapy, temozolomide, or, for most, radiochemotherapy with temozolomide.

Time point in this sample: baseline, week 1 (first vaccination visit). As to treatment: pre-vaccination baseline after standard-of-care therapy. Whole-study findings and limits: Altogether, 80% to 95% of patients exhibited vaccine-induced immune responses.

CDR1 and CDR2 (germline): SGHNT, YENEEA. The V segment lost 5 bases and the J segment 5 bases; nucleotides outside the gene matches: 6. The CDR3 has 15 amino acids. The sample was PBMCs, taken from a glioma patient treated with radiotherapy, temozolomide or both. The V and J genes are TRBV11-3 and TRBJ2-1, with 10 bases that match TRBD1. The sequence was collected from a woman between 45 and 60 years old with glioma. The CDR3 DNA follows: TGTGCCAGCAGCCCAGGACAGGGGGGCAACAATGAGCAGTTCTTC. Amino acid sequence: CASSPGQGGNNEQFF. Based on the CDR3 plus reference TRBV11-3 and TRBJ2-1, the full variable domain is EAGVVQSPRYKIIEKKQPVAFWCNPISGHNTLYWYLQNLGQGPELLIRYENEEAVDDSQLPKDRFSAERLKGVDSTLKIQPAELGDSAVYLCASSPGQGGNNEQFFGPGTRLTVL.